The 21 T cell receptor beta chains below all came from one sample that was sequenced in a study of post-analysis software for immune sequencing data. The study's findings and limits: Higher frequency in patients than in controls was seen for roughly five TRBV segments, with TRBV5-6, TRBV5-1 and TRBV20-1 among them.

Unique molecular identifiers were carried by the TCR beta cDNA libraries. TCRdb re-analysed the PCR reads in MiXCR, keeping a single row per CDR3 protein. This table has 700,000 to 900,000 distinct CDR3 sequences, approximately 44% appearing once. Which antigens these TCRs recognize remains unknown. The sequenced material came from blood. Every receptor here comes from a girl aged 5-17 years with multiple sclerosis.

This clonotype was seen more than once but under ten times. The chain has TRBV30 and TRBJ1-2, with D possibly TRBD1 on 5 matching bases. Trimming left V 1 base short and J 3 bases short, with 9 bases between. Germline-derived CDR1 and CDR2 are GTSNPN and SVGIG (reference sequence). CDR3 length equals 13 residues. The CDR3 DNA sequence: TGTGCCTGGAGTGCCGGGGGGGACTATGGCTACACCTTC. Encoded protein: CAWSAGGDYGYTF.

The rearrangement links TRBV4-3 to TRBJ2-7; TRBD2 aligns across 11 bases. Germline V gene sequence: CDR1 LGHNA, CDR2 YSLEER. The CDR3 has 17 residues. The J segment lost 2 bases and the V segment lost 1 base, leaving 7 bases of the junction unmatched. The CDR3, as DNA: TGCGCCAGCAGCCAAGGGGGACTAGCGGATAAAACCTACGAGCAGTACTTC. Its protein product is CASSQGGLADKTYEQYF.

The gene calls are TRBV12-3 or TRBV12-4 and TRBJ1-2; perhaps TRBD1 as D (5 bases). Trimming took 6 bases from V and 6 from J, leaving 11 bases between them. This CDR3 has 12 residues. This CDR3 reads CASRNPGNGYTF. Here the CDR3 DNA reads TGTGCCAGCAGGAACCCAGGGAATGGCTACACCTTC.

The V call is TRBV3-1, the J call TRBJ2-5; 7 bases are shared with TRBD1. The J call is uncertain, as TRBJ2-7 better fits the DNA end. Germline V gene data show CDR1 as LGHDT and CDR2 as YNNKEL (reference sequence). The CDR3 covers 14 residues. DNA for the CDR3: TGTGCCAGCAGCCAAATCGCCGACAGGGACGAGCAGTACTTC. It codes for CASSQIADRDEQYF.

This clonotype was seen only a few times. This chain uses TRBV6-6 with TRBJ2-3; 9 bases match TRBD1. The CDR3 loop spans 15 amino acids. The junction had 6 bases not matched to a gene; V was cut back by 6 bases and J by 2 bases. CDR1 and CDR2 from the germline V gene are MNHNY and SVGAGI (reference sequence). The CDR3 coding sequence is TGTGCCAGCAGCCCCCGGGACAGGGCCACAGATACGCAGTATTTT. Translated, it gives CASSPRDRATDTQYF.

This clonotype was detected a few times. The V call is TRBV7-2, the J call TRBJ1-2; D is perhaps TRBD1 (5 bases). V was trimmed by 8 bases and J by 2 bases, leaving 15 bases between them. CDR3 length: 14 amino acids. Looked up from germline, CDR1 is SGHTA and CDR2 is FQGNSA. Written as DNA, the CDR3 is TGTGCCAGCTCATATACCGGGGGGAACTATGGCTACACCTTC. Its translation is CASSYTGGNYGYTF.

This chain links TRBV5-4 with TRBJ2-1; 9 bases match TRBD2. Germline V gene sequence: CDR1 SGHNT, CDR2 YYREEE (reference sequence). The CDR3 is 15 residues long. Trimming cost V 4 bases and J 5 bases; bases outside gene matches: 7. The CDR3 loop is CASSLSGRVDNEQFF. The CDR3 region has the DNA TGTGCCAGCAGCCTTAGCGGGAGAGTCGACAATGAGCAGTTCTTC.

This chain links TRBV11-2 with TRBJ2-3; no definite D call. Germline V gene sequence: CDR1 SGHAT, CDR2 FQNNGV. CDR3 length: 15 residues. V gave up 1 base and J gave up 5 bases, with 13 bases separating them. In DNA, the CDR3 is TGTGCCAGCAGCTTAGGCCTCAGAACGGTAGATACGCAGTATTTT. Protein product: CASSLGLRTVDTQYF.

This chain joins TRBV7-2 and TRBJ2-3; 10 bases are a match to TRBD2. This CDR3 is built from 16 residues. V gave up 3 bases and J gave up 1 base; unmatched junction bases: 4. From germline, CDR1 is SGHTA and CDR2 FQGNSA. CDR3 nucleotides: TGTGCCAGCAGCTTCCGGCTAGCGGGAGGCACAGATACGCAGTATTTT. Its translation is CASSFRLAGGTDTQYF. Using reference TRBV7-2 and TRBJ2-3 for the parts outside the CDR3, the full variable domain is GAGVSQSPSNKVTEKGKDVELRCDPISGHTALYWYRQSLGQGLEFLIYFQGNSAPDKSGLPSDRFSAERTGGSVSTLTIQRTQQEDSAVYLCASSFRLAGGTDTQYFGPGTRLTVL.

This clonotype was seen a few times. The genes are TRBV10-3 and TRBJ1-6, with D hard to call. CDR1 and CDR2 (germline): ENHRY, SYGVKD. The CDR3 totals 13 residues. Deletions cut 9 bases from V and 0 bases from J, with 6 bases between. CDR3 loop: CAIKSSYNSPLHF. The CDR3 DNA reads TGTGCCATAAAGAGCTCCTATAATTCACCCCTCCACTTT.

The rearrangement uses TRBV12-3 or TRBV12-4 and TRBJ2-5, with 9 bases aligning to TRBD2. The DNA end lines up better with TRBJ2-7; the J call may be wrong. The CDR3 runs 18 residues. The DNA of the CDR3 is TGTGCCAGCAGTTTAGCTAGCGGGAGCCGAGCACGGGGGTACGAGCAGTACTTC. It specifies CASSLASGSRARGYEQYF.

There are a few counts of this clonotype. The chain carries TRBV5-1 and TRBJ2-1, with D tentatively TRBD2 (7 bases). The CDR3 loop spans 15 amino acids. Germline CDR1 SGHRS, CDR2 YFSETQ. V lost 4 bases to trimming and J lost 5 bases, with 16 bases between them. CDR3 amino acids: CASSRVGGDHNEQFF. The CDR3 DNA reads TGCGCCAGCAGCCGAGTAGGGGGGGATCACAATGAGCAGTTCTTC.

This chain links TRBV28 with TRBJ1-5; D call uncertain. Germline CDR1 reads MDHEN; CDR2 reads SYDVKM. There are 15 residues in the CDR3. The V end lost 7 bases, the J end lost 4 bases, and 17 bases lay between the germline ends. The CDR3 sequence is CASTVPLGDNQPQHF. For the CDR3, the DNA is TGTGCCAGCACCGTACCTCTGGGAGATAATCAGCCCCAGCATTTT. Supplemented by reference TRBV28 and TRBJ1-5, the full variable domain reads DVKVTQSSRYLVKRTGEKVFLECVQDMDHENMFWYRQDPGLGLRLIYFSYDVKMKEKGDIPEGYSVSREKKERFSLILESASTNQTSMYLCASTVPLGDNQPQHFGDGTRLSIL.

This rearrangement joins TRBV5-6 to TRBJ2-7; unclear D gene. Per germline, CDR1 SGHDT and CDR2 YYEEEE. The CDR3 has 12 amino acids. V shed 4 bases and J shed 7 bases, with 12 bases lying between them. Here the CDR3 reads CASSQHSNEQYF. CDR3 DNA: TGTGCCAGCAGCCAACACAGCAATGAGCAGTACTTC.

Concerning this clonotype itself: An end of the junction does not agree with germline; a read error may underlie this. This chain connects TRBV6-2 or TRBV6-3 to TRBJ2-7; the D is unclear. CDR3 length: 12 residues. The germline V gene encodes CDR1 MNHEY and CDR2 SVGEGT. The DNA for the CDR3 is TGTGCCAGCAGTTACCCCTCCCACGAGCAGTACTTC. Its protein is CASSYPSHEQYF.

The chain uses TRBV10-3 and TRBJ2-1; the D call may be TRBD1 or TRBD2 (5 bases each). Germline lookup yields CDR1 ENHRY and CDR2 SYGVKD. V lost 6 bases and J 5 bases, leaving 14 bases between the germline ends. This CDR3 contains 14 residues. The CDR3 nucleotides read TGTGCCATCAGGGCGGCAGGGCGGGACAATGAGCAGTTCTTC. Translated, it gives CAIRAAGRDNEQFF.

Points on this clonotype: The junction differs from germline at one of its ends, possibly a read error. The rearrangement uses TRBV12-3 or TRBV12-4 and TRBJ2-7; no definite D call. This CDR3 contains 14 residues. CDR3 bases: TGTGCCAGCAGTTTAACGGCGCTATCCTACGGGCAGTACTTC. Translating it yields CASSLTALSYGQYF.

The chain combines TRBV29-1 with TRBJ2-1; tentative D call: TRBD2 (7 bases). The CDR3 length is 13 residues. Germline V lookup: CDR1 SQVTM, CDR2 ANQGSEA. V was trimmed by 5 bases and J by 4 bases, leaving 12 bases between them. CDR3 amino acids: CSVPRGGYNEQFF. DNA of the CDR3: TGCAGCGTTCCCAGGGGAGGGTACAATGAGCAGTTCTTC.

The chain is built from TRBV12-3 or TRBV12-4 and TRBJ2-3, with 9 bases matching TRBD2. The V gene end was trimmed by 8 bases and the J gene end by 6 bases; junction bases not matched to a gene: 9. This CDR3 comprises 14 residues. CDR3 coding DNA: TGTGCCAGCTCCCTGCGAACTAGCGGGGATACGCAGTATTTT. This encodes CASSLRTSGDTQYF.

This clonotype was detected a few times. The chain recombines TRBV20-1 with TRBJ1-2; D possibly corresponds to TRBD1 (5 bases). CDR3 size: 14 residues. V lost 5 bases, J lost 4 bases, and 17 bases lay in between. The germline CDR1 and CDR2 sequences are DFQATT and SNEGSKA (reference sequence). The chain's CDR3 is CSALVSSGGYGYTF. The DNA for the CDR3 is TGCAGTGCTCTTGTATCATCCGGGGGCTATGGCTACACCTTC.

This clonotype was counted a few times. This chain joins TRBV20-1 and TRBJ2-3, with D tentatively TRBD2 (6 bases). The CDR3 is made up of 13 amino acids. V gave up 5 bases and J gave up 7 bases, with 16 bases separating them. In germline, CDR1 is DFQATT, CDR2 SNEGSKA (reference sequence). CDR3: CSAQLVEGYTQYF. CDR3 nucleotides: TGCAGTGCTCAGCTAGTGGAGGGATATACGCAGTATTTT.